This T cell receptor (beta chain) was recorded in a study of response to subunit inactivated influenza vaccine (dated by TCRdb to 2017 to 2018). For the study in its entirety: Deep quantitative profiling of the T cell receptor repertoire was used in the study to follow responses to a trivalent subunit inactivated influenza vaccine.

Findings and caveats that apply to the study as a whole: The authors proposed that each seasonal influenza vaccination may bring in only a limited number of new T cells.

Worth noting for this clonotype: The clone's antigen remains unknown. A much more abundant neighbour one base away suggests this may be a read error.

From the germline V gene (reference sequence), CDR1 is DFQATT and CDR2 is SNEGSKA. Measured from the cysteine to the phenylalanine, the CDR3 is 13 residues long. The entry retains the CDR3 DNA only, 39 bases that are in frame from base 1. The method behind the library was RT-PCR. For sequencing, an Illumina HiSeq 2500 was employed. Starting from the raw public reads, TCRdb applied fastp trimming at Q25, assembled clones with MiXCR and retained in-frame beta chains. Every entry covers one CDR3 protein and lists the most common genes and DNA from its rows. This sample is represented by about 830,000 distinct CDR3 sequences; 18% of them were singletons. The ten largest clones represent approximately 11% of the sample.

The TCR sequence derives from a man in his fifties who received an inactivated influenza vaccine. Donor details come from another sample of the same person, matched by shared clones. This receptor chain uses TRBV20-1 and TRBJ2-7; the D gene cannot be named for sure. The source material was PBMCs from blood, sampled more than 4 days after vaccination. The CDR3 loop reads CSAAIRGPYEQNF. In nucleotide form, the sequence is TGCAGTGCTGCCATCAGAGGTCCTTACGAGCAGAACTTC.